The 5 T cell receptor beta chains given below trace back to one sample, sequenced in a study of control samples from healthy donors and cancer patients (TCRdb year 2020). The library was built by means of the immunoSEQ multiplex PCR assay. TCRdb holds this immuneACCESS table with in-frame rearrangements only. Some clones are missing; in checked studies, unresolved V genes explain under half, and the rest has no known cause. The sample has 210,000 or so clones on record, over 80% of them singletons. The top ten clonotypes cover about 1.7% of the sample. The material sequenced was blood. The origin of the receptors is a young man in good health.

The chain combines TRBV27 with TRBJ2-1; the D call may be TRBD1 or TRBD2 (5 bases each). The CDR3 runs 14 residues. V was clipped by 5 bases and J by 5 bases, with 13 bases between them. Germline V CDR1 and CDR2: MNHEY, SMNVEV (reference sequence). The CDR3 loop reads CASSPDGANNEQFF. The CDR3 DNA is TGTGCCAGCAGTCCGGACGGGGCAAACAATGAGCAGTTCTTC.

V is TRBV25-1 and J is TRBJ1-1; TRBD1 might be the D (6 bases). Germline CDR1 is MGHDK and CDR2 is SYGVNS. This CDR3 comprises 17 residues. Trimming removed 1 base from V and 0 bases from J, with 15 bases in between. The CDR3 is CASSELGRGSMNTEAFF. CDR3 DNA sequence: TGTGCCAGCAGTGAATTAGGCAGGGGCTCCATGAACACTGAAGCTTTCTTT.

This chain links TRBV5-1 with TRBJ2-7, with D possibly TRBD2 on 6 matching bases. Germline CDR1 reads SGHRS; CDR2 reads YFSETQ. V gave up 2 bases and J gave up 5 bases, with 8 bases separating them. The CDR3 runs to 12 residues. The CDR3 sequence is CASSFSGDEQYF. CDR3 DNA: TGCGCCAGCAGCTTCTCGGGGGACGAGCAGTACTTC.

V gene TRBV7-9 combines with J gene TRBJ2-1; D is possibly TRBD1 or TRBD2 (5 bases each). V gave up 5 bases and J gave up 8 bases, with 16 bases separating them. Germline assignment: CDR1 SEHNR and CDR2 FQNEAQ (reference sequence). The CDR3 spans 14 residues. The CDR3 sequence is CASSADLGTDEQFF. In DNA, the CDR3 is TGTGCCAGCAGCGCGGACCTTGGGACCGATGAGCAGTTCTTC.

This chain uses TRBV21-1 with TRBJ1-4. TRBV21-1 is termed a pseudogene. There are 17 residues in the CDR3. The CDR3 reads CASSRSGPGTTNEKLFF. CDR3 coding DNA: TGTGCCAGCAGCAGATCGGGCCCCGGGACAACTAATGAAAAACTGTTTTTT.